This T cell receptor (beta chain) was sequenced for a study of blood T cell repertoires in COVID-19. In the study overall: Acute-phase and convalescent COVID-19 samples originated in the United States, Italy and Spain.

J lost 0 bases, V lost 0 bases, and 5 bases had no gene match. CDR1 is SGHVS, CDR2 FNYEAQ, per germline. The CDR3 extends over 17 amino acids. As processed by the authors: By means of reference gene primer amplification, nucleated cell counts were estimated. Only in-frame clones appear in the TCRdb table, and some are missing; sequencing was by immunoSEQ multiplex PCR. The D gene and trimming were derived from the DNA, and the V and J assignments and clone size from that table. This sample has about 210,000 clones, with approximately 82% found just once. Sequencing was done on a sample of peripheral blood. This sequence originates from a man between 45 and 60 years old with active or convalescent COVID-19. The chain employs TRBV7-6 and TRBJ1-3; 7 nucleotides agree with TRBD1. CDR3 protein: CASSLAPTGSSGNTIYF. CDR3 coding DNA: TGTGCCAGCAGCTTAGCGCCGACAGGGTCCTCTGGAAACACCATATATTTT.